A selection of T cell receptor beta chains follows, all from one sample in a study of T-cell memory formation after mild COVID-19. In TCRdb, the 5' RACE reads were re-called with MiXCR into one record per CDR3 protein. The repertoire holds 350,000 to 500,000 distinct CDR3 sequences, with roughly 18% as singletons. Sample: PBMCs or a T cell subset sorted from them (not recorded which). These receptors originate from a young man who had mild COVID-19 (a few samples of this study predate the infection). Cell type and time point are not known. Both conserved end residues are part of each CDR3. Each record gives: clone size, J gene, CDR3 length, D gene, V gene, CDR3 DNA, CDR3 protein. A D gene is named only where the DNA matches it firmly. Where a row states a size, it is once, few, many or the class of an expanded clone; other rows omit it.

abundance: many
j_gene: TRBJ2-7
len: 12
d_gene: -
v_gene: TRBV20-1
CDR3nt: TGCAGTGCTAGAGGTCGGATCTACGAGCAGTACTTC
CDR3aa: CSARGRIYEQYF

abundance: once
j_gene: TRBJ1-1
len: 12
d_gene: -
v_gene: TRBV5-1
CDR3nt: TGCGCCAGCAGCTTGACAGGGACTAAAGCTTTCTTT
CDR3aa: CASSLTGTKAFF

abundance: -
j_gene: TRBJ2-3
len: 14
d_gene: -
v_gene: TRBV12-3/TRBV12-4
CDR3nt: TGTGCCAGCGCCGGGGGAATCAGCACAGATACGCAGTATTTT
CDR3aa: CASAGGISTDTQYF

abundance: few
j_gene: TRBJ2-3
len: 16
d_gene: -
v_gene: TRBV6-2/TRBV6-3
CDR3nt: TGTGCCAGCACCACCCGAGTACCAGGGGGCACAGATACGCAGTATTTT
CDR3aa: CASTTRVPGGTDTQYF

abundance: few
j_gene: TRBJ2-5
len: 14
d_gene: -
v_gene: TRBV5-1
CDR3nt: TGCGCCAGCAGCCAGGACAGCCTACAAGAGACCCAGTACTTC
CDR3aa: CASSQDSLQETQYF

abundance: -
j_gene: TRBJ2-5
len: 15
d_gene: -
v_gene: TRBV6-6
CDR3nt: TGTGCCAGCAGGTCAGAGAGAGCGCTCCAAGAGACCCAGTACTTC
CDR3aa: CASRSERALQETQYF

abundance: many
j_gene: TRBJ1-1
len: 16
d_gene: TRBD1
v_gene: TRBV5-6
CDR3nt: TGTGCCAGCAGCCCCGACGGGGGCACAGGGGACACTGAAGCTTTCTTT
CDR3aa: CASSPDGGTGDTEAFF

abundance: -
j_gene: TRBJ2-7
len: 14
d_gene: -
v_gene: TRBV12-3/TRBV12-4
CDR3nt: TGTGCCAGCAGCCCAATAAGATACTCCTACGAGCAGTACTTC
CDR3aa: CASSPIRYSYEQYF

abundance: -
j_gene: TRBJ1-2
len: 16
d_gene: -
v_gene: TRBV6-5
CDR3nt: TGTGCCAGCAGTCCCCCGGGAAGGGTGGGGTTGCGGGGCTACACCTTC
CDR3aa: CASSPPGRVGLRGYTF

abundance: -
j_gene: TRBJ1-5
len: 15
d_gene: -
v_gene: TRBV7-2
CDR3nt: TGTGCCAGCAGCTGGGGGGGGATTAGCAATCAGCCCCAGCATTTT
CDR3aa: CASSWGGISNQPQHF

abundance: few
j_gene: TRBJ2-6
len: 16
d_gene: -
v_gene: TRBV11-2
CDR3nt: TGTGCCAGCAGCTTAGTTCGGGGCCCCGGGGCCAACGTCCTGACTTTC
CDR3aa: CASSLVRGPGANVLTF

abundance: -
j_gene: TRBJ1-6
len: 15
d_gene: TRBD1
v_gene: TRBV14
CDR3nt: TGTGCCAGCAGCCTCACCGGGACAGGGAGGACACCCCTCCACTTT
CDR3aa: CASSLTGTGRTPLHF

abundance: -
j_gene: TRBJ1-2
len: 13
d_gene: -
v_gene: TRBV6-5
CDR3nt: TGTGCCAGCAGTTACGCGGGCGGCTATGGCTACACCTTC
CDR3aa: CASSYAGGYGYTF

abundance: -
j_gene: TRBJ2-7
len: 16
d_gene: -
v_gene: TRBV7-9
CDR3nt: TGTGCCAGCAGCTCGAACAGGGACGGAACCTCCTACGAGCAGTACTTC
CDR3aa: CASSSNRDGTSYEQYF

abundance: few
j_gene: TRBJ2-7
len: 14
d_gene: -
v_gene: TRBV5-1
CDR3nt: TGCGCCAGCAGCTTCCAGGGGAAATCCTACGAGCAGTACTTC
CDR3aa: CASSFQGKSYEQYF

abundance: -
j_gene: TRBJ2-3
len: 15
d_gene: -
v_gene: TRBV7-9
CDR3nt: TGTGCCAGCAGCCGAGGGGGGACCGGGGCAGATACGCAGTATTTT
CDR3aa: CASSRGGTGADTQYF

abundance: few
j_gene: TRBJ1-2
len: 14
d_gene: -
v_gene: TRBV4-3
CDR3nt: TGCGCCAGCAGCCAAGATTGGGCAGACTATGGCTACACCTTC
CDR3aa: CASSQDWADYGYTF

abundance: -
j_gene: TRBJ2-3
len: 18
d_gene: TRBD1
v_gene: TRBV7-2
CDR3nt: TGTGCCAGCAGCTCCGGACAGGGACAGGGGGCTCTGGTGGATACGCAGTATTTT
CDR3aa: CASSSGQGQGALVDTQYF

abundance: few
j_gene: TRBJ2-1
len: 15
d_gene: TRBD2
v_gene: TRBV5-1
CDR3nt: TGCGCCAGCAGCTTTAGCGGGGGGGCCTTCAGTGAGCAGTTCTTC
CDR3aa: CASSFSGGAFSEQFF

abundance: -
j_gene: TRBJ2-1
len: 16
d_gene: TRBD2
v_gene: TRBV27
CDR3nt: TGTGCCAGCAGTTTGGGGTGGTCTAGCGGGGGCAATGAGCAGTTCTTC
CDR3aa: CASSLGWSSGGNEQFF

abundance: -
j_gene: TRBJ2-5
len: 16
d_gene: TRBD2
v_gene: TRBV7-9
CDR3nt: TGTGCCAGCGAGTTCCAGCGGGGGGCAACTGGGGAGACCCAGTACTTC
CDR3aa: CASEFQRGATGETQYF